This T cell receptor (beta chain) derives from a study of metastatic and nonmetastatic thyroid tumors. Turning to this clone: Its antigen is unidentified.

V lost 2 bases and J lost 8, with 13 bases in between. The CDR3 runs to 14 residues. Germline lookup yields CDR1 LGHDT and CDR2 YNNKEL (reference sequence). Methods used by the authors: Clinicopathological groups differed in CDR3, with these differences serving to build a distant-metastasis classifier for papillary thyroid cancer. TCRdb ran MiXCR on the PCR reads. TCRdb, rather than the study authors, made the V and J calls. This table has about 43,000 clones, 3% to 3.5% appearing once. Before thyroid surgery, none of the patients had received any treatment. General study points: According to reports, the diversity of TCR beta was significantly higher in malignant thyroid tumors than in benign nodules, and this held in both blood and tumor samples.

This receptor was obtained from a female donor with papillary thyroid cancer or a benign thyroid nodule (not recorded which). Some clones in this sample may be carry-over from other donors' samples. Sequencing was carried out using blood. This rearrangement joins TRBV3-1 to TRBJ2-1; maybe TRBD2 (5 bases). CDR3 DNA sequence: TGTGCCAGCAGCCAATTCGGGCGGGCGGATGAGCAGTTCTTC. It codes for CASSQFGRADEQFF.